The 6 T cell receptor beta chains below all came from one sample that was sequenced in a study of T cells in tumors after PD-1 blockade. Some clones are missing from TCRdb's copy, which holds only in-frame ones; the method was immunoSEQ multiplex PCR. The table has some 18,000 clones, more than 65% seen once. Material: PBMCs, obtained after anti-PD-1 therapy. All receptors derive from a human donor with advanced basal cell or squamous cell carcinoma (not recorded which).

As DNA, the CDR3 is TGTGCCAGCAGCCCGGGGACATCTAACTATGGCTACACCTTC. Encoded protein: CASSPGTSNYGYTF. The gene calls are TRBV5-4 and TRBJ1-2, with D tentatively TRBD1 (6 bases). The CDR3 totals 14 residues. Germline assignment: CDR1 SGHNT and CDR2 YYREEE (reference sequence). Between the trimmed V and J ends, which lost 4 bases and 0 bases, there was a span of 10 bases.

This chain joins TRBV15 and TRBJ2-7; TRBD2 agrees at 7 bases. This CDR3 comprises 15 residues. V gave up 0 bases and J gave up 5 bases; unmatched junction bases: 7. Per the germline V gene, CDR1 is LNHNV and CDR2 is YYDKDF (reference sequence). The CDR3 DNA sequence: TGTGCCACCAGCAGAGATTCGACTAGCAGCCACGAGCAGTACTTC. It yields the protein CATSRDSTSSHEQYF.

This chain links TRBV10-2 with TRBJ1-3, with a tentative D call TRBD1 (6 bases). Germline V gene data show CDR1 as WSHSY and CDR2 as SAAADI. This CDR3 spans 16 amino acids. The V end lost 7 bases, the J end lost 0 bases, and 16 bases lay between the germline ends. The CDR3 reads CASKGGQSVSGNTIYF. In DNA, the CDR3 is TGCGCCAGCAAAGGAGGACAGTCCGTCTCTGGAAACACCATATATTTT.

V and J are TRBV4-1 and TRBJ2-2; D is unclear. Per germline, CDR1 MGHRA and CDR2 YSYEKL. Trimming removed 1 base from V and 4 bases from J, with 4 bases in between. The CDR3 consists of 13 residues. CDR3 sequence (DNA): TGCGCCAGCAGCCAAGTTATCACCGGGGAGCTGTTTTTT. Translated: CASSQVITGELFF.

V is TRBV5-1 and J is TRBJ1-5; D is unclear. CDR1 and CDR2 from the germline V gene are SGHRS and YFSETQ. The ends were cut back, 5 bases at V and 1 base at J, with 7 bases in the middle. There are 13 residues in the CDR3. DNA of the CDR3: TGCGCCAGCAGTATCGACAGCAATCAGCCCCAGCATTTT. This translates into CASSIDSNQPQHF.

The chain recombines TRBV7-3 with TRBJ2-3; D gene uncertain. Germline V gene lookup returns CDR1 SGHTA and CDR2 FQGTGA. Trimming removed 0 bases at V and 0 bases at J, with 4 bases between. CDR3 length: 14 amino acids. CDR3 amino acids: CASSLTHSTDTQYF. CDR3 DNA sequence: TGTGCCAGCAGCTTAACTCACAGCACAGATACGCAGTATTTT.